Below, 28 T cell receptor beta chains from the same sample are listed, as sequenced in a study of blood T cell repertoires in COVID-19. Method: immunoSEQ multiplex PCR; TCRdb's copy keeps in-frame clones and lacks some. The data show about 360,000 clones, with 80% to 90% seen just once and around 1.3% held by the top ten. What was sequenced was PBMCs or T cells enriched from blood (not recorded which). These receptors all come from a man aged 25-45 years who had recovered from COVID-19.

The V call is TRBV12-3 or TRBV12-4, the J call TRBJ1-1; no clear D gene. Trimming took off 4 bases at V and 3 bases at J, with 9 bases between the two ends. The length of the CDR3 is 13 residues. DNA of the CDR3: TGTGCCAGCAGTTCTAAGGAGGACACTGAAGCTTTCTTT. It is translated as CASSSKEDTEAFF.

The V and J genes are TRBV6-5 and TRBJ1-2; no definite D call. The germline gives CDR1 MNHEY, CDR2 SVGAGI. The CDR3 consists of 12 residues. The V end lost 9 bases, the J end lost 8 bases, and 16 bases lay between the germline ends. The DNA for the CDR3 is TGTGCCAGTATCCCCCCCACGGGGGGCTACACCTTC. This translates into CASIPPTGGYTF.

The chain carries TRBV30 and TRBJ1-3; TRBD1 might be the D (5 bases). The CDR3 is made up of 14 amino acids. V lost 5 bases and J lost 3, with 14 bases in between. CDR1 GTSNPN and CDR2 SVGIG come from the germline V gene (reference sequence). CDR3 nucleotide sequence: TGTGCCTGGTCGACAGTGGGCTTTGGAAACACCATATATTTT. Protein product: CAWSTVGFGNTIYF.

The chain recombines TRBV6-1 with TRBJ1-2, with D maybe TRBD1 (5 bases). The CDR3 length is 13 residues. Germline assignment: CDR1 MNHNS and CDR2 SASEGT. V was shortened by 11 bases and J by 4 bases, with 17 bases between the two germline ends. The CDR3 reads CASSIDSPYGYTF. CDR3 DNA sequence: TGTGCCTCGAGCATTGACAGCCCCTATGGCTACACCTTC.

V is TRBV5-1 and J is TRBJ1-1, with D unclear. Germline assignment: CDR1 SGHRS and CDR2 YFSETQ. CDR3 length: 14 amino acids. Trimming removed 0 bases from V and 1 base from J, with 7 bases in between. The CDR3 loop is CASSLVRSNTEAFF. In DNA, the CDR3 is TGCGCCAGCAGCTTGGTCAGGTCGAACACTGAAGCTTTCTTT.

The chain employs TRBV5-1 and TRBJ2-2; 9 bases are a match to TRBD2. Germline-derived CDR1 and CDR2 are SGHRS and YFSETQ. The J segment lost 4 bases and the V segment lost 1 base, leaving 2 bases of the junction unmatched. There are 15 residues in the CDR3. In DNA, the CDR3 is TGCGCCAGCAGCTTGATGACTAGCGGCACCGGGGAGCTGTTTTTT. Translating gives CASSLMTSGTGELFF.

The J gene is TRBJ1-1, the V gene TRBV5-1, with a weak D call TRBD1 (6 bases). The CDR3 loop spans 14 amino acids. V was cut by 0 bases and J by 7 bases, with 13 bases left in between. CDR1 SGHRS and CDR2 YFSETQ come from the germline V gene. CDR3 amino acids: CASSLGGREGEAFF. DNA for the CDR3: TGCGCCAGCAGCTTGGGGGGGCGCGAGGGTGAAGCTTTCTTT.

This chain uses TRBV6-5 with TRBJ2-5; TRBD2 agrees at 9 bases. V lost 5 bases, J lost 3 bases, and 4 bases stayed unmatched. CDR1 is MNHEY and CDR2 is SVGAGI in the germline V gene. This CDR3 is built from 14 residues. CDR3 sequence reads: CASSTGTSKETQYF. The DNA for the CDR3 is TGTGCCAGCAGTACTGGGACTAGCAAAGAGACCCAGTACTTC.

The chain joins TRBV19 to TRBJ1-6; D perhaps matches TRBD1 (6 bases). Looked up from germline, CDR1 is LNHDA and CDR2 is SQIVND (reference sequence). V lost 7 bases, J lost 4 bases, and 11 bases lay in between. This CDR3 is built from 14 residues. The CDR3 sequence is CASKRTEYNSPLHF. CDR3 sequence (DNA): TGTGCCAGTAAGCGGACAGAGTATAATTCACCCCTCCACTTT.

V is TRBV18 and J is TRBJ1-3, with a possible D match to TRBD1 (5 bases). Trimming cost V 0 bases and J 3 bases, with 12 bases left between them. CDR1 is KGHSH, CDR2 LQKENI, per germline. CDR3 size: 16 residues. The CDR3 region is CASSPPTAGNGNTIYF. The DNA for the CDR3 is TGTGCCAGCTCACCACCGACGGCAGGGAATGGAAACACCATATATTTT.

V usage is TRBV13 and J usage is TRBJ1-1; D gene ambiguous. The V end lost 3 bases, the J end lost 5 bases, and 4 bases lay between the germline ends. The CDR3 contains 11 residues. Per the germline V gene, CDR1 is PRHDT and CDR2 is FYEKMQ (reference sequence). The CDR3 is CASSFGTEAFF. The CDR3 DNA reads TGTGCCAGCAGCTTCGGTACTGAAGCTTTCTTT.

The rearrangement joins TRBV27 to TRBJ2-1; tentatively, D is TRBD1 (5 bases). The ends were cut back, 4 bases at V and 2 bases at J, with 12 bases in the middle. This CDR3 has 15 amino acids. Germline V lookup: CDR1 MNHEY, CDR2 SMNVEV (reference sequence). Written as DNA, the CDR3 is TGTGCCAGCAGTTCCCCAGGGCCGACCTACAATGAGCAGTTCTTC. This gives the protein CASSSPGPTYNEQFF.

The J gene is TRBJ2-3, the V gene TRBV4-2, with a possible D match to TRBD2 (6 bases). V dropped 6 bases and J dropped 2 bases, with 15 bases sitting between them. Per the germline V gene, CDR1 is LGHNA and CDR2 is YNFKEQ. The CDR3 contains 15 residues. The CDR3 DNA is TGTGCCAGCAGTTCCGAATGGGGGGACACAGATACGCAGTATTTT. Translated, it gives CASSSEWGDTDTQYF.

This clone was recorded a few times. Sequence at one end of the junction differs from germline and may be a read error. V gene TRBV4-1 combines with J gene TRBJ2-7, with TRBD1 matching 11 bases. The germline CDR1 and CDR2 sequences are MGHRA and YSYEKL. The CDR3 has 14 residues. CDR3 sequence (DNA): TGCGCCAGCAGCCAAGGGACAGGGGGCGCTAGGCTGGACTTC. Residues: CASSQGTGGARLDF.

The chain recombines TRBV18 with TRBJ1-2, with a possible D match to TRBD1 (5 bases). V shed 7 bases and J shed 8 bases, with 20 bases lying between them. The CDR3 length is 14 residues. The germline V gene encodes CDR1 KGHSH and CDR2 LQKENI. The CDR3 spells CASWIWGREEGYTF. CDR3 DNA: TGTGCCAGCTGGATCTGGGGCAGGGAAGAAGGCTACACCTTC.

In this sample, this clone turned up a few times. The chain combines TRBV6-2 or TRBV6-3 with TRBJ1-1; TRBD1 matches 8 bases. V gave up 3 bases and J gave up 1 base; unmatched junction bases: 4. CDR3 length: 15 residues. CDR1 is MNHEY, CDR2 SVGEGT, per germline. In DNA form, the CDR3 reads TGTGCCAGCAGTTATAACAGGGGGGGGAACACTGAAGCTTTCTTT. Residues: CASSYNRGGNTEAFF.

This clone appeared a few times. In nucleotides, the CDR3 is TGTGCCAGCAGTGATTTCGGGAATTCACCCCTCCACTTT. Translating it yields CASSDFGNSPLHF. The chain joins TRBV6-1 to TRBJ1-6; no definite D call. Trimming took off 3 bases at V and 7 bases at J, with 7 bases between the two ends. Germline V lookup: CDR1 MNHNS, CDR2 SASEGT. The CDR3 contains 13 residues.

This rearrangement joins TRBV19 to TRBJ1-4; TRBD1 might be the D (5 bases). V was clipped by 9 bases and J by 10 bases, with 24 bases between them. The germline CDR1 and CDR2 sequences are LNHDA and SQIVND (reference sequence). The CDR3 loop spans 15 amino acids. The CDR3 region has the DNA TGTGCCAGCCGTCCAGGTCCCCTGGTTCAGGGAAAACTGTTTTTT. It is translated as CASRPGPLVQGKLFF.

This clone came up once. V is TRBV4-3 and J is TRBJ2-1; D gene uncertain. V dropped 0 bases and J dropped 8 bases, with 14 bases sitting between them. There are 15 residues in the CDR3. The germline V gene encodes CDR1 LGHNA and CDR2 YSLEER. The chain's CDR3 is CASSQDPLLWYEQFF. In DNA, the CDR3 is TGCGCCAGCAGCCAAGATCCACTCCTTTGGTATGAGCAGTTCTTC.

This clone appeared once. The chain uses TRBV29-1 and TRBJ2-5; D gene uncertain. The length of the CDR3 is 11 residues. Between the trimmed V and J ends, which lost 7 bases and 4 bases, there was a span of 10 bases. Germline V lookup: CDR1 SQVTM, CDR2 ANQGSEA. DNA for the CDR3: TGCAGCGCAAACTCAGGAGAGACCCAGTACTTC. This translates into CSANSGETQYF.

The rearrangement joins TRBV13 to TRBJ2-7; TRBD2 is a possible D gene (7 bases). V lost 5 bases to trimming and J lost 3 bases, with 17 bases between them. Germline assignment: CDR1 PRHDT and CDR2 FYEKMQ (reference sequence). CDR3 size: 15 residues. Here the CDR3 reads CASSRRGGINYEQYF. CDR3 sequence (DNA): TGTGCCAGCAGCCGTAGGGGGGGGATCAACTACGAGCAGTACTTC.

V and J are TRBV30 and TRBJ1-3; D uncertain. Germline V CDR1 and CDR2: GTSNPN, SVGIG (reference sequence). The germline V and J ends were trimmed by 0 bases and 0 bases, with 6 bases remaining between them. This CDR3 is built from 14 residues. The CDR3 spells CAWSVPGSGNTIYF. The CDR3 nucleotides are TGTGCCTGGAGTGTACCAGGCTCTGGAAACACCATATATTTT.

The CDR3 is CASSLGQGYYEQYF. The CDR3 DNA follows: TGTGCCAGCAGTCTCGGACAGGGTTACTACGAGCAGTACTTC. The rearrangement joins TRBV27 to TRBJ2-7, with 8 bases fitting TRBD1. The V and J ends lost 5 bases and 3 bases, in that order; junction bases with no gene match: 6. This CDR3 spans 14 amino acids. From germline, CDR1 is MNHEY and CDR2 SMNVEV (reference sequence).

This chain connects TRBV6-5 to TRBJ2-2; 10 bases align to TRBD1. Germline-derived CDR1 and CDR2 are MNHEY and SVGAGI. Trimming at V came to 8 bases and at J to 5 bases, leaving 5 bases not matched to a gene. The CDR3 length is 14 residues. CDR3 protein: CASYPGQGTGELFF. The CDR3 coding sequence is TGTGCCAGCTATCCGGGACAGGGGACCGGGGAGCTGTTTTTT.

This chain joins TRBV5-5 and TRBJ2-5, with a weak D call TRBD2 (6 bases). V was shortened by 2 bases and J by 2 bases, with 13 bases between the two germline ends. The length of the CDR3 is 15 residues. From germline, CDR1 is SGHKS and CDR2 YYEKEE (reference sequence). CDR3 in DNA: TGTGCCAGCAGCTTTGGGCGGGGTCCACAAGAGACCCAGTACTTC. Translated, it gives CASSFGRGPQETQYF.

The V call is TRBV11-3, the J call TRBJ1-3; 8 bases line up with TRBD1. The CDR3 has 15 residues. The V gene end was trimmed by 4 bases and the J gene end by 9 bases; junction bases not matched to a gene: 11. Germline V gene sequence: CDR1 SGHNT, CDR2 YENEEA. CDR3 sequence (DNA): TGTGCCAGCAGCTCGGGGACAGGACACTCGAGCACCATATATTTT. Its translation: CASSSGTGHSSTIYF.

The chain carries TRBV5-1 and TRBJ2-3; TRBD2 is a possible D gene (5 bases). Per germline, CDR1 SGHRS and CDR2 YFSETQ. The CDR3 extends over 15 amino acids. V was shortened by 2 bases and J by 2 bases, with 12 bases between the two germline ends. The DNA for the CDR3 is TGCGCCAGCAGCTTAAGAGGGCTTTTCACAGATACGCAGTATTTT. Amino acids: CASSLRGLFTDTQYF.

V is TRBV18 and J is TRBJ2-1; D call uncertain. Per germline, CDR1 KGHSH and CDR2 LQKENI. This CDR3 comprises 15 residues. The V gene lost 0 bases and the J gene lost 1 base, with 7 bases spanning the gap. The CDR3 spells CASSPPSTSYNEQFF. CDR3 in DNA: TGTGCCAGCTCACCACCGAGCACGTCCTACAATGAGCAGTTCTTC.